This TCR beta chain was captured in a study of blood T cell repertoires in COVID-19 (TCRdb year 2020). About the study as a whole: The collaborator samples originated in the United States, Italy and Spain and spanned the acute and convalescent phases of COVID-19. The prospective study material was composed of cDNA or gDNA derived from T cells, B-cell-depleted T cells, or PBMCs. Subjects who had been exposed to COVID-19, were actively infected with it, or had recovered from it provided the deeply sampled blood TCRbeta repertoires that made up the dataset. A freely available public database, intended as a resource for researchers studying the immune response to SARS-CoV-2, is where the repertoires were released. The samples were drawn from the first 160 participants of the ongoing ImmuneRACE study and from 950 to 1,500 subjects provided by 6 global collaborators. The sample metadata nearly always contained a de-identified subject ID, COVID-19 status, age in years and sex. HLA class I and class II types, where available, came from metadata supplied by the sample provider rather than from assay-based typing. Broad study findings and their caveats: How much clinical and demographic metadata was included differed by source and by participant, and the metadata was provided uncurated.

The CDR3, from cysteine to phenylalanine, totals 13 residues. Only the CDR3 DNA stays, 39 bases, in frame from base 1. V drops 2 bases and J drops 8 bases, leaving 12 bases in between. CDR1 and CDR2 are drawn from the germline V gene (reference sequence): MNHEY, SMNVEV. TCRbeta CDR3 regions were amplified from genomic DNA by means of the immunoSEQ Assay, a bias-controlled multiplex PCR. On the authors' methods: Within the assay, amplification of reference gene primers was used to estimate how many nucleated cells each sample contained. To quantify the absolute abundance of each unique TCRbeta CDR3 rearrangement, sequence reads were collapsed and filtered. Productive Simpson clonality was computed per sample as the square root of Simpson's diversity index over productive rearrangements. As stored in TCRdb, this immuneACCESS dataset retains in-frame rearrangements with V and J assigned. A fraction of the clones does not appear; measured against another copy, unresolved V genes explain less than half of the discrepancy, and the remainder lacks a known reason. Clone size and V and J calls were adopted from that table, with D and trimming inferred from the DNA. The sample table holds about 130,000 clones, of which over 75% were seen once. Roughly 27% of the sample lies in the top ten.

Whole blood was collected in K2EDTA tubes by collaborating institutions according to the institutions' own protocols. For TCRbeta analysis, collaborator samples were shipped as frozen whole blood, as isolated PBMCs, or as DNA extracted from either sample type. This clone has only a few counts. Its antigen is not yet known. The record has no base qualities; no much larger clone is one base away. The chain is made from TRBV27 and TRBJ1-1; perhaps TRBD1 is the D gene, with 6 bases matching. The sequence came from a woman over 75 with acute or convalescent COVID-19. Sequences were obtained from peripheral blood. The bases are TGTGCCAGCAGTTTAGATAGGGGGTTCGAAGCTTTCTTT. Its product reads: CASSLDRGFEAFF.